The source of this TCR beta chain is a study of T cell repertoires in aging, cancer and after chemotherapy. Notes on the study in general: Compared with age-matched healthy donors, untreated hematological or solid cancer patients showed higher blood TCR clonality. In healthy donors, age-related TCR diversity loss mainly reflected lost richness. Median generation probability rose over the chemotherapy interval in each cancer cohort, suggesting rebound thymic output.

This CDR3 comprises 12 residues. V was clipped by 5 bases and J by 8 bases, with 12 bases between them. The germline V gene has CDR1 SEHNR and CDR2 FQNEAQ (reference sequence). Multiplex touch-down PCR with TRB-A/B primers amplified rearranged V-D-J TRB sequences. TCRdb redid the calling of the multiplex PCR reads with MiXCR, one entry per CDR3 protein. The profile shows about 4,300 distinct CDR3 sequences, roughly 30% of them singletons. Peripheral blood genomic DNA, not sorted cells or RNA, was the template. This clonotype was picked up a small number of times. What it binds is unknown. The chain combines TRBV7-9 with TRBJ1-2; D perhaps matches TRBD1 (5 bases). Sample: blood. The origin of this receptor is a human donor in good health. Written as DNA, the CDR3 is TGTGCCAGCAGCCCCCCGGGGGACGGCTACACCTTC. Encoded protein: CASSPPGDGYTF.